The clone carrying this T cell receptor beta chain has just one count. Its antigen remains unknown. Documented time point: persistent/refractory GD, antithyroid drugs over 5 years with positive TRAb. RNA extracted from PBMCs served as the sequencing template. Tubes containing EDTA received roughly 8.8 milliliters of drawn peripheral blood. This sample stems from a study of regulatory T cells in long-lasting Graves disease. In the study overall: Graves' disease counted as persistent after over 5 years of antithyroid drugs with positive TSH receptor antibodies.

With iRepertoire HTBI primers and Arm-PCR of CDR3 regions, TCR beta libraries were built. TCRdb reanalysed the multiplex PCR reads using MiXCR and keeps one entry per CDR3 protein. The data hold some 420,000 distinct CDR3 sequences, with approximately 22% observed a single time. Study-level findings and limits: Persistent Graves' disease cases displayed lower TCR diversity than newly diagnosed ones. Persistent disease preferred TRBV28, TRBJ1-2 and TRBJ2-5; new disease, TRBV20-1 and TRBJ2-1.

Germline values: CDR1 SGHTA, CDR2 FQGNSA. CDR3 length: 14 residues. V was pared by 5 bases and J by 7 bases, with 14 bases between. This TCR came from a female donor with Graves disease. The sequencing here drew on peripheral blood mononuclear cells (PBMCs), taken when the disease was refractory, from a patient treated with antithyroid drugs. V usage is TRBV7-2 and J usage is TRBJ2-2; the D call may be TRBD1 or TRBD2 (5 bases each). The CDR3 sequence: CASSVTAVGGELFF. Here the CDR3 DNA reads TGTGCCAGCAGCGTGACAGCGGTCGGCGGGGAGCTGTTTTTT. The variable domain in full, completed from reference TRBV7-2 and TRBJ2-2, reads GAGVSQSPSNKVTEKGKDVELRCDPISGHTALYWYRQSLGQGLEFLIYFQGNSAPDKSGLPSDRFSAERTGGSVSTLTIQRTQQEDSAVYLCASSVTAVGGELFFGEGSRLTVL.